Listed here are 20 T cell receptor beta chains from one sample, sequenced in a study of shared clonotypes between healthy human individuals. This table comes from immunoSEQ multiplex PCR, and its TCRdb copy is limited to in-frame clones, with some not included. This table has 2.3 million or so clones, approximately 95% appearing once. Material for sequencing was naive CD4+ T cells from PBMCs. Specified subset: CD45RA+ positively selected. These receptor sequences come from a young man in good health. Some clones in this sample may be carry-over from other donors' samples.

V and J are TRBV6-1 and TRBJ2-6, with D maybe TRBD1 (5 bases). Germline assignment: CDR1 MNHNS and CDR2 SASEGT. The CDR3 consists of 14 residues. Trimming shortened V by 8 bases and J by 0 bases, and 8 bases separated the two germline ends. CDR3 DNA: TGTGCCAGCGGGGCATACTCTGGGGCCAACGTCCTGACTTTC. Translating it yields CASGAYSGANVLTF.

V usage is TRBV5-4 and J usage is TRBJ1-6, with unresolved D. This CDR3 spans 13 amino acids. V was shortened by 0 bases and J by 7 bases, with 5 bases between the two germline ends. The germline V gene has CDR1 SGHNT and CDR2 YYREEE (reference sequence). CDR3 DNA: TGTGCCAGCAGCTTGGGGGCAAATTCACCCCTCCACTTT. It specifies CASSLGANSPLHF. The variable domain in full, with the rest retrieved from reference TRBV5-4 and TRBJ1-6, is ETGVTQSPTHLIKTRGQQVTLRCSSQSGHNTVSWYQQALGQGPQFIFQYYREEENGRGNFPPRFSGLQFPNYSSELNVNALELDDSALYLCASSLGANSPLHFGNGTRLTVT.

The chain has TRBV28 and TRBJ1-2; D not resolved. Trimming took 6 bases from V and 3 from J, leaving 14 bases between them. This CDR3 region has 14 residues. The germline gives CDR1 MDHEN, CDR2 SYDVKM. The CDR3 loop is CASSPSERYYGYTF. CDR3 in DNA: TGTGCCAGCAGCCCCTCGGAGAGATACTATGGCTACACCTTC.

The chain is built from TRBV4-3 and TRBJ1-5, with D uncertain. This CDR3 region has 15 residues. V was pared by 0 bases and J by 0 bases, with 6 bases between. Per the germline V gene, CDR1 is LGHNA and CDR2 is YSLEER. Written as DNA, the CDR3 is TGCGCCAGCAGCCAAGATTTAGCTAGCAATCAGCCCCAGCATTTT. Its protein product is CASSQDLASNQPQHF.

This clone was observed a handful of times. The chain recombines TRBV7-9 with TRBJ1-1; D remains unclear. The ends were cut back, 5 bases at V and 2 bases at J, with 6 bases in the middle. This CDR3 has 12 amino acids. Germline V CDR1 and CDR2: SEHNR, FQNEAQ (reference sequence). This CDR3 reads CASSGYNTEAFF. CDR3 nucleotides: TGTGCCAGCAGCGGCTATAACACTGAAGCTTTCTTT.

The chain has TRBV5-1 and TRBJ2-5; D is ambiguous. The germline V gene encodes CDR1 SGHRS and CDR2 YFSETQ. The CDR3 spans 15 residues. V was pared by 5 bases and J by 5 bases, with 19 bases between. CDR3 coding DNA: TGCGCCAGCAGTGGAATGACGCAGATCCTGGAGACCCAGTACTTC. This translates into CASSGMTQILETQYF. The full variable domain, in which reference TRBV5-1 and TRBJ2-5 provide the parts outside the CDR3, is KAGVTQTPRYLIKTRGQQVTLSCSPISGHRSVSWYQQTPGQGLQFLFEYFSETQRNKGNFPGRFSGRQFSNSRSEMNVSTLELGDSALYLCASSGMTQILETQYFGPGTRLLVL.

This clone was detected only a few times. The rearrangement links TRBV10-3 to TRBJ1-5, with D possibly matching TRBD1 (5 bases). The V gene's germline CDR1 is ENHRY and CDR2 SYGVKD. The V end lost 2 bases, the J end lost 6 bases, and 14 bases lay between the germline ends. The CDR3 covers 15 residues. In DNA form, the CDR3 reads TGTGCCATCAGTGAGGGGCAGGGAATGATTCAGCCCCAGCATTTT. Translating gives CAISEGQGMIQPQHF.

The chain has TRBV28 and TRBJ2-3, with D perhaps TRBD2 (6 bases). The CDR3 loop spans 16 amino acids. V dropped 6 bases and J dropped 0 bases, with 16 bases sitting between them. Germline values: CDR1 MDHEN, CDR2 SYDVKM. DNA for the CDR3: TGTGCCAGCAGCACCGGGACTTCTTCAAGCACAGATACGCAGTATTTT. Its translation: CASSTGTSSSTDTQYF.

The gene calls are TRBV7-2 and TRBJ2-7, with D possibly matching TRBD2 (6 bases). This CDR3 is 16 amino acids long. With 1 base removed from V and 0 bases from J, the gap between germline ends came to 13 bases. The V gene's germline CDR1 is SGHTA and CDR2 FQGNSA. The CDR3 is CASSLEVSGASYEQYF. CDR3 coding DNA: TGTGCCAGCAGCTTAGAGGTTAGCGGAGCCTCCTACGAGCAGTACTTC.

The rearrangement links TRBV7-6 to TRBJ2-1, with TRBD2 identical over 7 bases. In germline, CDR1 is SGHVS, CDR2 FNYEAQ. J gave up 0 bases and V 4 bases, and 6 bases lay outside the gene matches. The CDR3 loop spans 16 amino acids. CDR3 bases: TGTGCCAGCAGCTCTAGAAGCGGGATCTCCTACAATGAGCAGTTCTTC. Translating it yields CASSSRSGISYNEQFF.

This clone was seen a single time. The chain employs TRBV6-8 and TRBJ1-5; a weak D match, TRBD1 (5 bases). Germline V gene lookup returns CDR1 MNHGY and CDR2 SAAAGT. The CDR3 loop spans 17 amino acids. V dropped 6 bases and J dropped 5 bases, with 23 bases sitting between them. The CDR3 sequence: CASRVPGPTRADQPQHF. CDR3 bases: TGTGCCAGCAGAGTACCGGGACCAACTAGAGCTGATCAGCCCCAGCATTTT.

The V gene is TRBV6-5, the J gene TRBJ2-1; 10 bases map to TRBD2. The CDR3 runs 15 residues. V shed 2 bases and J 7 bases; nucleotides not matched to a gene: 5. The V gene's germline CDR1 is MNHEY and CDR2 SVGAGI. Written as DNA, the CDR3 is TGTGCCAGCAGTTACAAGAGCGGGGGGGGTAATGAGCAGTTCTTC. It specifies CASSYKSGGGNEQFF.

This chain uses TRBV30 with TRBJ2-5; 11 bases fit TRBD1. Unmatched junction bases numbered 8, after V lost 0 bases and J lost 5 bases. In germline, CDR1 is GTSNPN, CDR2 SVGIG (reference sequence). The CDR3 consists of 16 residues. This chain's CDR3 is CAWSVRGQGAGETQYF. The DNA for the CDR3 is TGTGCCTGGAGTGTCCGTGGACAGGGGGCTGGCGAGACCCAGTACTTC.

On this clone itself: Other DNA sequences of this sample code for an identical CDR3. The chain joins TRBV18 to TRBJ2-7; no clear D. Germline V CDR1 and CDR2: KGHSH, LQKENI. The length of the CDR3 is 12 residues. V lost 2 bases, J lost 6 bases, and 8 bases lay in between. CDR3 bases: TGTGCCAGCTCACCAGCCCCCGGCGAGCAGTACTTC. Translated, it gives CASSPAPGEQYF.

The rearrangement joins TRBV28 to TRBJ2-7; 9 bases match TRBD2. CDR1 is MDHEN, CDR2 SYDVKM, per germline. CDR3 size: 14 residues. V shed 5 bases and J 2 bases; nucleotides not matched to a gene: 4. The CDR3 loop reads CASSGLARPYEQYF. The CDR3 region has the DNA TGTGCCAGCAGTGGACTAGCGAGACCCTACGAGCAGTACTTC.

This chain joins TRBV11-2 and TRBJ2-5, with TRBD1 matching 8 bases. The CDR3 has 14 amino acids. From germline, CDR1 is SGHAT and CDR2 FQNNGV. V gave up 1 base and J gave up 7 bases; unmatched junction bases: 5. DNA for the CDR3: TGTGCCAGCAGCTTAGCAAGGGACAGGAGGACCCAGTACTTC. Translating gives CASSLARDRRTQYF.

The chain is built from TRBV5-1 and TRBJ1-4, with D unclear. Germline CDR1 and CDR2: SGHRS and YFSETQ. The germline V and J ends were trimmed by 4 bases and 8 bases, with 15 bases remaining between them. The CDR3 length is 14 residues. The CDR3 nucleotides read TGCGCCAGCAGCCTCTCTTTATCGGGCGAAAAACTGTTTTTT. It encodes CASSLSLSGEKLFF.

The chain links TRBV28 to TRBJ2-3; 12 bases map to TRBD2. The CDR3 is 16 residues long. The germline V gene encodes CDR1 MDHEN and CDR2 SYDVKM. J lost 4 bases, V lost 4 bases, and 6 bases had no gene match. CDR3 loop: CASSSPTSGSPDTQYF. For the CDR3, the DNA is TGTGCCAGCAGTTCTCCGACTAGCGGGAGTCCAGATACGCAGTATTTT.

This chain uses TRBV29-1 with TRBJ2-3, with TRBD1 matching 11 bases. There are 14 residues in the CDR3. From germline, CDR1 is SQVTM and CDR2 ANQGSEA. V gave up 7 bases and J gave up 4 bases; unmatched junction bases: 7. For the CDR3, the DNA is TGCAGCGCCAGCGGACAGGGGGCCTCAGATACGCAGTATTTT. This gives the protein CSASGQGASDTQYF.

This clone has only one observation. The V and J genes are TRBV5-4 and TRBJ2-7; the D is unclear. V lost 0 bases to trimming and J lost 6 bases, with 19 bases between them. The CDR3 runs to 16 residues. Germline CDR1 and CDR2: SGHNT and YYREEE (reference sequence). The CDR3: CASSLAGSGFSVEQYF. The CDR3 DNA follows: TGTGCCAGCAGCTTGGCCGGTTCGGGTTTTTCGGTCGAGCAGTACTTC.